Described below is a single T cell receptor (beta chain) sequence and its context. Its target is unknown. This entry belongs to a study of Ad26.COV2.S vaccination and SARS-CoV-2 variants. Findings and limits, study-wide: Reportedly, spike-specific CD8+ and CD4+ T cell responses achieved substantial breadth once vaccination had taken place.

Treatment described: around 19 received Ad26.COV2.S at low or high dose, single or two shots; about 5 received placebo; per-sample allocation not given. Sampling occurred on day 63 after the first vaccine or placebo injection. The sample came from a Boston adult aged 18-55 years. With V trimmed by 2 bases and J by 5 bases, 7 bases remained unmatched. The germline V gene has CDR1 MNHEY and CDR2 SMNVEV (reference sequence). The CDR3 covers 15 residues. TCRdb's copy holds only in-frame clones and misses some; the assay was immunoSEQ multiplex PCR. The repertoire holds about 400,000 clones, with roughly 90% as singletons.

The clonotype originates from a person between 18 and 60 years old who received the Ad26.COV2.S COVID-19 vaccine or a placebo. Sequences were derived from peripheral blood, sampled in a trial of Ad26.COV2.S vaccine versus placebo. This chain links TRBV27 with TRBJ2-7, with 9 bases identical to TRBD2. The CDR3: CASSLGGLAGNEQYF. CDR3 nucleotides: TGTGCCAGCAGTTTAGGGGGGCTAGCGGGGAACGAGCAGTACTTC.